A single sample is the source of the 5 T cell receptor beta chains below, sequenced in a study of vaccination effects on CD4 cells after COVID-19. Using viral peptide pools, the ViraFEST assay grew out antigen-specific CD4+ T cells prior to sequencing. Subsequent to less than twelve days of culture, CD4+ T cells were isolated. Participants were given two doses of BNT162b2 or mRNA-1273 vaccine. Their target antigens are unknown. Method: immunoSEQ multiplex PCR; TCRdb's copy keeps in-frame clones and lacks some. Of about 25,000 clones in the sample, roughly three quarters were seen once. The input for sequencing was CD4+ T cells from PBMCs cultured with SARS-CoV-2 spike peptides, taken after COVID-19 vaccination. The receptor source for this set is a human donor who received a COVID-19 vaccine.

CDR3 nucleotide sequence: TGTGCCAGCACCCTGGACGGGGGCCCCGGGGAGCTGTTTTTT. It encodes CASTLDGGPGELFF. The chain joins TRBV2 to TRBJ2-2, with D perhaps matching TRBD1 or TRBD2 (6 bases each). The CDR3 is made up of 14 amino acids. Germline V CDR1 and CDR2: SNHLY, FYNNEI. Trimming cost V 7 bases and J 6 bases, with 15 bases left between them.

This sequence joins TRBV12-3 or TRBV12-4 and TRBJ2-7; D gene ambiguous. V lost 0 bases and J 6 bases, leaving 6 bases between the germline ends. This CDR3 is 12 amino acids long. The CDR3: CASSLAQAEQYF. As DNA, the CDR3 is TGTGCCAGCAGTTTAGCGCAGGCCGAGCAGTACTTC.

V is TRBV2 and J is TRBJ2-1; 12 nucleotides line up with TRBD2. V lost 7 bases, J lost 9 bases, and 10 bases stayed unmatched. CDR3 length equals 15 residues. Germline V gene sequence: CDR1 SNHLY, CDR2 FYNNEI. The CDR3 spells CASIPTSGRGGEQFF. The CDR3 DNA is TGTGCCAGCATCCCGACTAGCGGGAGAGGGGGTGAGCAGTTCTTC.

About this clone itself: One end of the junction fails to match germline, which may point to a read error. The chain links TRBV11-2 to TRBJ2-1; 11 positions agree with TRBD2. The germline gives CDR1 SGHAT, CDR2 FQNNGV. The CDR3 has 15 residues. The CDR3 DNA is TGTGCCAGCAGGTTAGCGGGGGGGGAGTACAATGAGCAGTTCTTC. Translation: CASRLAGGEYNEQFF.

The chain carries TRBV9 and TRBJ1-4; D unclear. Germline CDR1 reads SGDLS; CDR2 reads YYNGEE. The CDR3 has 14 amino acids. Trimming shortened V by 3 bases and J by 3 bases, and 9 bases separated the two germline ends. The CDR3 spells CASSEGYANEKLFF. CDR3 sequence (DNA): TGTGCCAGCAGCGAAGGGTATGCTAATGAAAAACTGTTTTTT. Full variable domain (outside the CDR3, taken from reference TRBV9 and TRBJ1-4): DSGVTQTPKHLITATGQRVTLRCSPRSGDLSVYWYQQSLDQGLQFLIQYYNGEERAKGNILERFSAQQFPDLHSELNLSSLELGDSALYFCASSEGYANEKLFFGSGTQLSVL.